These 6 T cell receptor beta chains share one sample of origin, sequenced in a study of Ad26.COV2.S vaccination and SARS-CoV-2 variants. Treatment: around 19 received Ad26.COV2.S at low or high dose, single or two shots; five or six received placebo; per-sample allocation not given. The samples date from day 63 after the first vaccine or placebo injection. Clones were sequenced by immunoSEQ multiplex PCR, and TCRdb holds only the in-frame ones, with some missing. The table records more than 250,000 clones, about 90% of them present only once. Material: peripheral blood, obtained in a trial of Ad26.COV2.S vaccine versus placebo. These receptors originate from a person between 18 and 59 years old who received the Ad26.COV2.S COVID-19 vaccine or a placebo.

V usage is TRBV3-1 (or the pseudogene TRBV3-2) and J usage is TRBJ2-1, with D possibly matching TRBD2 (6 bases). CDR1 and CDR2 from the germline V gene are LGHDT and YNNKEL (reference sequence). The CDR3 has 13 amino acids. Between the trimmed V and J ends, which lost 0 bases and 12 bases, there was a span of 12 bases. CDR3 in DNA: TGTGCCAGCAGCCAAGACTTAGCGGTCGGGCAGTTCTTC. Amino acid sequence: CASSQDLAVGQFF.

The chain has TRBV10-3 and TRBJ1-1; D unresolved. CDR1 ENHRY and CDR2 SYGVKD come from the germline V gene. Trimming cost V 8 bases and J 5 bases, with 15 bases left between them. This CDR3 region has 13 residues. CDR3: CAIGRHLETEAFF. The CDR3 bases are TGTGCCATCGGTCGGCACCTCGAGACTGAAGCTTTCTTT.

In its sample, this clone was seen a few times. The chain recombines TRBV5-4 with TRBJ1-1, with 7 bases lining up with TRBD1. The V gene's germline CDR1 is SGHNT and CDR2 YYREEE (reference sequence). The V and J ends lost 5 bases and 0 bases, in that order; junction bases with no gene match: 4. CDR3 length: 14 residues. In DNA, the CDR3 is TGTGCCAGCAGACTGGGACAGTTGAACACTGAAGCTTTCTTT. Its translation is CASRLGQLNTEAFF. The full variable domain, with the rest looked up from reference TRBV5-4 and TRBJ1-1, is ETGVTQSPTHLIKTRGQQVTLRCSSQSGHNTVSWYQQALGQGPQFIFQYYREEENGRGNFPPRFSGLQFPNYSSELNVNALELDDSALYLCASRLGQLNTEAFFGQGTRLTVV.

The chain is built from TRBV7-9 and TRBJ1-2; possibly TRBD1 for D (5 bases). Germline V lookup: CDR1 SEHNR, CDR2 FQNEAQ (reference sequence). V was shortened by 5 bases and J by 4 bases, with 17 bases between the two germline ends. The CDR3 is made up of 15 amino acids. The CDR3 DNA is TGTGCCAGCAGCAACACCCCGGGGCCTGGCTATGGCTACACCTTC. Translated, it gives CASSNTPGPGYGYTF.

The chain recombines TRBV7-2 with TRBJ1-5; D is perhaps TRBD1 (5 bases). V gave up 1 base and J gave up 1 base, with 8 bases separating them. The CDR3 extends over 15 amino acids. CDR1 SGHTA and CDR2 FQGNSA come from the germline V gene. Here the CDR3 DNA reads TGTGCCAGCAGCTTAGGGGACCCAAGCAATCAGCCCCAGCATTTT. Its protein product is CASSLGDPSNQPQHF.

The V call is TRBV28, the J call TRBJ1-1, with D unresolved. Germline CDR1 MDHEN, CDR2 SYDVKM. The CDR3 is made up of 14 amino acids. V gave up 2 bases and J gave up 1 base, with 8 bases separating them. CDR3 sequence: CASSLASANTEAFF. As DNA, the CDR3 is TGTGCCAGCAGTTTAGCGTCGGCGAACACTGAAGCTTTCTTT.